The 26 T cell receptor beta chains given below trace back to one sample, sequenced in a study of human T cells and chemical hapten exposure. A single record per CDR3 protein comes from TCRdb applying MiXCR to the 5' RACE reads. This sample has over 95,000 distinct CDR3 sequences, with around 20% found just once. Before extraction, the whole blood was not fractionated, and total RNA was taken from it. These receptor sequences come from a human donor in good health.

The rearrangement uses TRBV2 and TRBJ2-7; D uncertain. CDR1 is SNHLY and CDR2 is FYNNEI in the germline V gene. Between the trimmed V and J ends, which lost 2 bases and 1 base, there was a span of 9 bases. The CDR3 spans 14 residues. In nucleotides, the CDR3 is TGTGCCAGCAGTGAATGGCTGGTATCCTACGAGCAGTACTTC. Translation gives CASSEWLVSYEQYF. Combining the CDR3 with reference TRBV2 and TRBJ2-7 gives the whole variable domain EPEVTQTPSHQVTQMGQEVILRCVPISNHLYFYWYRQILGQKVEFLVSFYNNEISEKSEIFDDQFSVERPDGSNFTLKIRSTKLEDSAMYFCASSEWLVSYEQYFGPGTRLTVT.

CDR3: CASSPWDRGSQPQHF. The CDR3 region has the DNA TGTGCCAGCTCACCATGGGACAGGGGAAGTCAGCCCCAGCATTTT. The chain has TRBV18 and TRBJ1-5; 10 positions match TRBD1. CDR3 length: 15 residues. In germline, CDR1 is KGHSH, CDR2 LQKENI. The V gene end was trimmed by 2 bases and the J gene end by 6 bases; junction bases not matched to a gene: 4.

A few counts support this clonotype. The chain couples TRBV20-1 to TRBJ2-3; no definite D call. V lost 3 bases, J lost 3 bases, and 19 bases lay in between. Germline CDR1 DFQATT, CDR2 SNEGSKA (reference sequence). This CDR3 comprises 16 residues. The CDR3 DNA sequence: TGCAGTGCTAGCCTTTTCCGGGCCGCCCGTACAGATACGCAGTATTTT. Translation gives CSASLFRAARTDTQYF.

The sample holds a few counts of this clonotype. V gene TRBV27 combines with J gene TRBJ1-5; no clear D gene. The CDR3 consists of 13 residues. The V and J ends lost 3 bases and 2 bases respectively, with 5 bases between them. The germline V gene encodes CDR1 MNHEY and CDR2 SMNVEV (reference sequence). The CDR3 reads CASSLNRNQPQHF. The CDR3 region has the DNA TGTGCCAGCAGTTTGAACCGCAATCAGCCCCAGCATTTT.

This clonotype was counted between two and nine times. The rearrangement links TRBV6-6 to TRBJ2-3; maybe TRBD2 (6 bases). Germline CDR1 is MNHNY and CDR2 is SVGAGI (reference sequence). The CDR3 is 15 residues long. Between the trimmed V and J ends, which lost 0 bases and 4 bases, there was a span of 11 bases. The chain's CDR3 is CASSYSHGGSDTQYF. CDR3 coding DNA: TGTGCCAGCAGTTACTCCCATGGGGGGTCAGATACGCAGTATTTT.

This clonotype was detected only a few times. V gene TRBV20-1 combines with J gene TRBJ2-3; the D call may be TRBD1 or TRBD2 (7 bases each). This CDR3 region has 17 residues. CDR1 is DFQATT and CDR2 is SNEGSKA in the germline V gene (reference sequence). V was cut by 1 base and J by 3 bases, with 20 bases left in between. This chain's CDR3 is CSARGGGQGGRTDTQYF. Written as DNA, the CDR3 is TGCAGTGCTAGAGGAGGGGGCCAGGGGGGGAGGACAGATACGCAGTATTTT.

The chain has TRBV20-1 and TRBJ2-3; no reliable D call. The CDR3 extends over 15 amino acids. V was clipped by 3 bases and J by 0 bases, with 13 bases between them. In germline, CDR1 is DFQATT, CDR2 SNEGSKA (reference sequence). The CDR3 here is CSASLASTSTDTQYF. The DNA for the CDR3 is TGCAGTGCTAGCCTTGCGAGTACTAGCACAGATACGCAGTATTTT.

This clonotype was counted a few times. CDR3 coding DNA: TGTGCCAGCACCCGCGGGAGAGGAGGGACCGGGGAGCTGTTTTTT. Translation gives CASTRGRGGTGELFF. The chain is built from TRBV10-3 and TRBJ2-2; 7 positions match TRBD2. The CDR3 is 15 amino acids. Germline CDR1 ENHRY, CDR2 SYGVKD. The V segment lost 10 bases and the J segment 5 bases; nucleotides outside the gene matches: 13.

This clonotype has only a few counts. The chain joins TRBV20-1 to TRBJ1-1, with D perhaps TRBD1 (5 bases). This CDR3 comprises 16 residues. Germline V gene data show CDR1 as DFQATT and CDR2 as SNEGSKA (reference sequence). The V gene lost 1 base and the J gene lost 5 bases, with 20 bases spanning the gap. In DNA, the CDR3 is TGCAGTGCTAGAGCCGTTGGGGCCGTTGCAGGGACTGAAGCTTTCTTT. It specifies CSARAVGAVAGTEAFF.

The chain couples TRBV10-2 to TRBJ1-1, with D maybe TRBD1 (5 bases). V was trimmed by 4 bases and J by 0 bases, leaving 15 bases between them. CDR3 length: 16 amino acids. Per the germline V gene, CDR1 is WSHSY and CDR2 is SAAADI. The CDR3 loop reads CASSARAGSVNTEAFF. Written as DNA, the CDR3 is TGCGCCAGCAGTGCCAGGGCGGGTTCCGTGAACACTGAAGCTTTCTTT.

This clonotype was seen repeatedly, ten times or more. This chain links TRBV6-5 with TRBJ2-3; perhaps TRBD2 as D (6 bases). From germline, CDR1 is MNHEY and CDR2 SVGAGI. V was cut by 6 bases and J by 7 bases, with 14 bases left in between. The CDR3 runs to 13 residues. CDR3 in amino acids: CASSQRTKHTQYF. The CDR3 DNA sequence: TGTGCCAGCAGCCAAAGGACTAAGCATACGCAGTATTTT.

The chain uses TRBV30 and TRBJ2-7; TRBD2 matches at 8 bases. Trimming took 3 bases from V and 4 from J; bases not matched to a gene: 11. This CDR3 is 15 amino acids long. Germline-derived CDR1 and CDR2 are GTSNPN and SVGIG (reference sequence). CDR3 sequence (DNA): TGTGCCTGGAGGGACTATGGCGGGGGGCTGTACGAGCAGTACTTC. Residues: CAWRDYGGGLYEQYF.

Notes on this clonotype: The junction shows a germline mismatch at one end, possibly a read error. This chain joins TRBV7-9 and TRBJ2-5; D unclear. Germline CDR1 and CDR2: SEHNR and FQNEAQ (reference sequence). This CDR3 has 8 residues. The CDR3 region has the DNA TGTGCCAGCAGCTTAGAGGTCTTC. It specifies CASSLEVF. The whole variable domain, filled in from reference TRBV7-9 and TRBJ2-5, reads DTGVSQNPRHKITKRGQNVTFRCDPISEHNRLYWYRQTLGQGPEFLTYFQNEAQLEKSRLLSDRFSAERPKGSFSTLEIQRTEQGDSAMYLCASSLEVFGPGTRLLVL.

This clonotype has just a few counts. V and J are TRBV7-2 and TRBJ2-5; TRBD2 might be the D (5 bases). Trimming cost V 2 bases and J 1 base, with 20 bases left between them. The CDR3 is made up of 18 amino acids. CDR1 and CDR2 from the germline V gene are SGHTA and FQGNSA. CDR3 sequence reads: CASSLLGRERAGQETQYF. The CDR3 DNA reads as TGTGCCAGCAGCTTACTGGGTCGGGAAAGGGCGGGCCAAGAGACCCAGTACTTC.

The CDR3 DNA reads as TGTGCCTGGAGCCGTGGGGGGGCTTACAATCAGCCCCAGCATTTT. This encodes CAWSRGGAYNQPQHF. The rearrangement joins TRBV30 to TRBJ1-5, with D possibly TRBD1 on 6 matching bases. CDR1 is GTSNPN and CDR2 is SVGIG in the germline V gene (reference sequence). The V and J ends lost 3 bases and 3 bases respectively, with 15 bases between them. This CDR3 is built from 15 residues.

This chain joins TRBV6-1 and TRBJ1-5; no clear D. The length of the CDR3 is 14 residues. Germline V gene data show CDR1 as MNHNS and CDR2 as SASEGT. V was shortened by 6 bases and J by 0 bases, with 9 bases between the two germline ends. The CDR3 sequence: CASSHRASNQPQHF. The CDR3 DNA follows: TGTGCCAGCAGCCACCGGGCTAGCAATCAGCCCCAGCATTTT.

The chain combines TRBV28 with TRBJ2-4; D tentatively fits TRBD1 or TRBD2 (5 bases each). Germline lookup yields CDR1 MDHEN and CDR2 SYDVKM. The length of the CDR3 is 18 residues. V lost 6 bases, J lost 0 bases, and 21 bases lay in between. CDR3 nucleotides: TGTGCCAGCAGGCATGGGTTCGGGGCAGACTTAGCCAAAAACATTCAGTACTTC. Protein sequence: CASRHGFGADLAKNIQYF. Using reference TRBV28 and TRBJ2-4 for the parts outside the CDR3, the full variable domain is DVKVTQSSRYLVKRTGEKVFLECVQDMDHENMFWYRQDPGLGLRLIYFSYDVKMKEKGDIPEGYSVSREKKERFSLILESASTNQTSMYLCASRHGFGADLAKNIQYFGAGTRLSVL.

The table lists this clonotype with a few counts. V and J are TRBV20-1 and TRBJ2-7; 8 bases match TRBD2. CDR1 DFQATT and CDR2 SNEGSKA come from the germline V gene (reference sequence). CDR3 length: 15 residues. V lost 0 bases to trimming and J lost 2 bases; unmatched junction nucleotides: 6. CDR3 in amino acids: CSARDYIAGTYEQYF. CDR3 DNA: TGCAGTGCTAGAGATTATATAGCGGGAACCTACGAGCAGTACTTC.

The chain uses TRBV18 and TRBJ2-1; D might be TRBD2 (6 bases). The V end was cut by 5 bases, the J end by 0 bases, with 11 bases between. The CDR3 totals 15 residues. Germline CDR1 and CDR2: KGHSH and LQKENI. The CDR3 loop reads CASSKSTSSYNEQFF. CDR3 bases: TGTGCCAGCTCAAAGTCGACTAGCTCCTACAATGAGCAGTTCTTC.

The chain joins TRBV28 to TRBJ1-5, with D hard to call. The CDR3 extends over 15 amino acids. The ends were cut back, 5 bases at V and 3 bases at J, with 14 bases in the middle. Germline V CDR1 and CDR2: MDHEN, SYDVKM. In DNA, the CDR3 is TGTGCCAGCAGTCCCCGGCGAGGGATCAATCAGCCCCAGCATTTT. Translated, it gives CASSPRRGINQPQHF. Looking up the rest from reference TRBV28 and TRBJ1-5 gives the full variable domain: DVKVTQSSRYLVKRTGEKVFLECVQDMDHENMFWYRQDPGLGLRLIYFSYDVKMKEKGDIPEGYSVSREKKERFSLILESASTNQTSMYLCASSPRRGINQPQHFGDGTRLSIL.

The table lists this clonotype with a few counts. The chain links TRBV20-1 to TRBJ1-2, with a possible D match to TRBD1 (6 bases). The CDR3 length is 15 residues. CDR1 and CDR2 from the germline V gene are DFQATT and SNEGSKA (reference sequence). The chain's CDR3 is CIPGPGQQANYGYTF. The DNA of the CDR3 is TGCATCCCAGGCCCCGGACAGCAAGCTAACTATGGCTACACCTTC.

The V gene is TRBV29-1, the J gene TRBJ1-1; maybe TRBD1 (5 bases). CDR3 size: 13 residues. With 6 bases removed from V and 5 bases from J, the gap between germline ends came to 16 bases. CDR1 and CDR2 from the germline V gene are SQVTM and ANQGSEA. CDR3 in amino acids: CSVKQVRSTEAFF. CDR3 nucleotide sequence: TGCAGCGTCAAACAGGTTAGGTCGACTGAAGCTTTCTTT.

The chain couples TRBV25-1 to TRBJ2-2; the D gene is possibly TRBD2 (6 bases). Deletions cut 5 bases from V and 5 bases from J, with 15 bases between. There are 15 residues in the CDR3. Germline lookup yields CDR1 MGHDK and CDR2 SYGVNS. Here the CDR3 DNA reads TGTGCCAGCAGTAAGGGAGGCTTCCGAACCGGGGAGCTGTTTTTT. Its translation is CASSKGGFRTGELFF. The full variable domain, its missing parts supplied by reference TRBV25-1 and TRBJ2-2, is EADIYQTPRYLVIGTGKKITLECSQTMGHDKMYWYQQDPGMELHLIHYSYGVNSTEKGDLSSESTVSRIRTEHFPLTLESARPSHTSQYLCASSKGGFRTGELFFGEGSRLTVL.

The chain couples TRBV7-2 to TRBJ2-1; 10 bases align to TRBD2. Germline CDR1 and CDR2: SGHTA and FQGNSA. The CDR3 covers 16 residues. The V segment lost 4 bases and the J segment 7 bases; nucleotides outside the gene matches: 10. CDR3: CASSSRLAGGGNEQFF. In nucleotides, the CDR3 is TGTGCCAGCAGCTCCAGACTAGCGGGTGGCGGGAATGAGCAGTTCTTC.

V usage is TRBV10-3 and J usage is TRBJ2-7, with a weak D call TRBD1 (6 bases). The germline V gene encodes CDR1 ENHRY and CDR2 SYGVKD. This CDR3 spans 14 amino acids. V was cut by 0 bases and J by 2 bases, with 8 bases left in between. DNA of the CDR3: TGTGCCATCAGTGAGTCGGGACACCCCTACGAGCAGTACTTC. It yields the protein CAISESGHPYEQYF.

The rearrangement joins TRBV7-9 to TRBJ2-7; D call uncertain. This CDR3 region has 11 residues. CDR1 SEHNR and CDR2 FQNEAQ come from the germline V gene (reference sequence). Trimming removed 5 bases at V and 4 bases at J, with 6 bases between. CDR3 nucleotide sequence: TGTGCCAGCAGCCCCCAATACGAGCAGTACTTC. It yields the protein CASSPQYEQYF.